This T cell receptor (beta chain) was obtained from a study of blood T cells in healthy people across ages. Trimming pared 4 bases from V and 0 bases from J, leaving 14 bases between. Germline lookup yields CDR1 SGHRS and CDR2 YFSETQ. The CDR3 has 15 residues. With respect to this clonotype: Its target is not known.

Study observations and caveats: With age, beta diversity per million T cells declined roughly linearly, significantly by 40.

With a J-beta primer mix and a sample-barcoded 5' primer, a second PCR ran 7 to 11 cycles. TCRdb reprocessed the 5' RACE reads via MiXCR and lists one record per CDR3 protein. Among some 1,800,000 distinct CDR3 sequences listed, roughly 43% were seen once. This clonotype was obtained from a human donor in good health. Sequencing was performed on blood. The chain couples TRBV5-1 to TRBJ2-7; D is unclear. Here the CDR3 DNA reads TGCGCCAGCAGCATCCAAGACGGACCCTCCTACGAGCAGTACTTC. Its translation is CASSIQDGPSYEQYF.